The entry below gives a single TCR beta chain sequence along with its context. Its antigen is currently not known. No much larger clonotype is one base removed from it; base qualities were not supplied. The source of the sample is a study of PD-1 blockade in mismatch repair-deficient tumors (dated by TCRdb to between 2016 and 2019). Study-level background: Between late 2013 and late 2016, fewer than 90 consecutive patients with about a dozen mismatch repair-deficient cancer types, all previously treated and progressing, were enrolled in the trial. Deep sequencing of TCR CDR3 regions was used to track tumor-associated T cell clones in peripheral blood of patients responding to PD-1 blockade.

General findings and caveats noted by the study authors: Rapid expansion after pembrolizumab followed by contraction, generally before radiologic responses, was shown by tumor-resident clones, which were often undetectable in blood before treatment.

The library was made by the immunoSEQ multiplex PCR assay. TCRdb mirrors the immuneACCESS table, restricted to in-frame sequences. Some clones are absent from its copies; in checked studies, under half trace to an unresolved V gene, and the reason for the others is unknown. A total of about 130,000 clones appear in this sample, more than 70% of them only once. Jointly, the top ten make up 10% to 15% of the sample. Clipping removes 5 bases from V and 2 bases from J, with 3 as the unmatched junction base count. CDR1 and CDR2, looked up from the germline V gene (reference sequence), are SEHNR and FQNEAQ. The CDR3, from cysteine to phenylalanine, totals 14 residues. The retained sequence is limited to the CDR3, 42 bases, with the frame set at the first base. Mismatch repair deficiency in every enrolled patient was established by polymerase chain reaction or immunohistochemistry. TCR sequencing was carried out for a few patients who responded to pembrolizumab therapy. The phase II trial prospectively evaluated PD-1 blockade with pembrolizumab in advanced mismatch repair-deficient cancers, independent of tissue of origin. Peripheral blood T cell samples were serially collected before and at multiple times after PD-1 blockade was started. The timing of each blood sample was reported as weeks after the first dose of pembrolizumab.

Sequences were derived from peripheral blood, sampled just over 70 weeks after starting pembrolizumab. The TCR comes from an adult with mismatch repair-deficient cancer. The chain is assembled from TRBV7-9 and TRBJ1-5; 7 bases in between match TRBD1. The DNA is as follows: TGTGCCAGCAGCCGACAGGGCCGCAATCAGCCCCAGCATTTT. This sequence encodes CASSRQGRNQPQHF.